This T cell receptor (beta chain) was documented in a study of early T cells in non-severe SARS-CoV-2 infection. Study information: Unsorted whole blood bulk RNA was sequenced, with unpaired chains.

Using its own MiXCR run on the 5' RACE reads, TCRdb lists one record per CDR3 protein. The profile shows around 88,000 distinct CDR3 sequences, 14% of them singletons. Only a few counts were recorded for this clonotype. V dropped 6 bases and J dropped 4 bases, with 13 bases sitting between them. The CDR3 length is 13 residues. Germline V gene data show CDR1 as MNHEY and CDR2 as SVGAGI. Sample: whole blood. The chain joins TRBV6-5 to TRBJ2-7; no definite D call. The TCR was taken from an adult who was a healthcare worker with PCR-confirmed SARS-CoV-2 infection or an uninfected control (not recorded which). The CDR3: CASRRTLGYEQYF. The CDR3 DNA reads as TGTGCCAGCAGGAGGACCCTGGGTTACGAGCAGTACTTC.